This TCR beta chain was identified in a study of cytomegalovirus exposure and HLA in healthy donors. PCR primers comprised 60 Vbeta and 13 Jbeta primers. Method: immunoSEQ multiplex PCR; TCRdb's copy keeps in-frame clones and lacks some. The repertoire holds 90,000 to 120,000 clones, with 70% to 80% as singletons. CDR1 and CDR2 from the germline V gene are MNHEY and SMNVEV (reference sequence). The CDR3 runs to 15 residues. Losses at the gene ends were 5 bases for V and 9 bases for J; bases not matched to a gene: 5. Material for sequencing was PBMCs. V usage is TRBV27 and J usage is TRBJ1-6; 12 bases fit TRBD1. This TCR came from a man between 18 and 29 years old in good health and CMV-seronegative. CDR3 residues: CASSQGQGAGSPLHF. The CDR3 DNA reads TGTGCCAGCAGTCAGGGACAGGGGGCCGGTTCACCCCTCCACTTT.